Below are 28 T cell receptor beta chains sequenced from a single sample in a study of memory CD4+ T cells and cytomegalovirus serostatus. Single viable CD3+CD4+CD8-CD45RO+ cells were sorted as the memory CD4+ T cells. The protocol was immunoSEQ multiplex PCR, while the TCRdb copy is restricted to in-frame clones and leaves out a portion. The sample yields tens of thousands of clones, 70% to 85% seen once. The sequencing input was memory CD4+ T cells from blood. Source of these receptors: an adult in good health and CMV-seronegative.

This rearrangement joins TRBV2 to TRBJ1-6; possibly TRBD1 for D (5 bases). This CDR3 is 15 amino acids long. CDR1 is SNHLY, CDR2 FYNNEI, per germline. V was shortened by 7 bases and J by 8 bases, with 18 bases between the two germline ends. In DNA form, the CDR3 reads TGTGCCAGCACCATAGCGGTGCAGGGCTATTCACCCCTCCACTTT. The encoded protein is CASTIAVQGYSPLHF.

V and J are TRBV11-3 and TRBJ2-1; 8 nucleotides line up with TRBD2. J lost 5 bases, V lost 5 bases, and 11 bases had no gene match. CDR3 length equals 16 residues. In germline, CDR1 is SGHNT, CDR2 YENEEA. This CDR3 is CASSPYRGGINNEQFF. In DNA, the CDR3 is TGTGCCAGCAGCCCCTACCGCGGGGGGATCAACAATGAGCAGTTCTTC.

The genes are TRBV11-3 and TRBJ2-7, with D unclear. CDR3 length: 11 residues. Germline CDR1 and CDR2: SGHNT and YENEEA. Trimming took off 5 bases at V and 4 bases at J, with 6 bases between the two ends. CDR3 protein: CASSGLYEQYF. Here the CDR3 DNA reads TGTGCCAGCAGCGGGCTTTACGAGCAGTACTTC.

A remark on this clone: An end of the junction differs from the germline gene, which may be a read error. The chain employs TRBV7-7 and TRBJ2-5; 12 bases agree with TRBD1. CDR1 and CDR2 from the germline V gene are SSHAT and FNYEAQ (reference sequence). CDR3 length: 15 amino acids. The CDR3 DNA is TGTGCTAGCAGCCCGACGGGACAGGGGGCGCAATCCCAGTACTTC. Its translation is CASSPTGQGAQSQYF.

The chain couples TRBV19 to TRBJ2-1; a possible D gene is TRBD1 (6 bases). The CDR3 is 15 residues long. V lost 6 bases, J lost 7 bases, and 19 bases lay in between. CDR1 LNHDA and CDR2 SQIVND come from the germline V gene (reference sequence). CDR3 coding DNA: TGTGCCAGTAGCCCTTTCAGGGGCTCCGGTAATGAGCAGTTCTTC. Protein sequence: CASSPFRGSGNEQFF.

The chain employs TRBV6-5 and TRBJ2-7; 11 bases map to TRBD2. The CDR3 extends over 15 amino acids. Per germline, CDR1 MNHEY and CDR2 SVGAGI. Germline trimming cut 6 bases from V and 4 bases from J; bases unmatched to any gene: 8. The CDR3 sequence is CASSRTGTSGYEQYF. The DNA of the CDR3 is TGTGCCAGCAGCCGGACCGGGACTAGCGGATACGAGCAGTACTTC.

V gene TRBV5-1 combines with J gene TRBJ2-1; either TRBD1 or TRBD2 may fit D (5 bases each). Trimming cost V 0 bases and J 2 bases, with 18 bases left between them. The CDR3 is 18 amino acids. CDR1 is SGHRS and CDR2 is YFSETQ in the germline V gene. The CDR3 spells CASSLGAPGSGAYNEQFF. CDR3 nucleotide sequence: TGCGCCAGCAGCTTGGGGGCCCCAGGGAGTGGGGCCTACAATGAGCAGTTCTTC.

This chain joins TRBV2 and TRBJ2-1; 9 positions agree with TRBD2. V shed 11 bases, J shed 7 bases, and the junction held 15 bases outside the gene matches. The V gene's germline CDR1 is SNHLY and CDR2 FYNNEI. This CDR3 contains 15 residues. Here the CDR3 reads CAGGASGKGANEQFF. CDR3 nucleotide sequence: TGTGCCGGCGGGGCTAGCGGGAAGGGGGCGAATGAGCAGTTCTTC. The variable domain in full, completed from reference TRBV2 and TRBJ2-1, reads EPEVTQTPSHQVTQMGQEVILRCVPISNHLYFYWYRQILGQKVEFLVSFYNNEISEKSEIFDDQFSVERPDGSNFTLKIRSTKLEDSAMYFCAGGASGKGANEQFFGPGTRLTVL.

The chain has TRBV16 and TRBJ1-2; weak D call: TRBD1 (5 bases). Trimming took 5 bases from V and 3 from J, leaving 13 bases between them. CDR1 is KGHSY, CDR2 FQNENV, per germline. This CDR3 region has 14 residues. The CDR3 nucleotides read TGTGCCAGCAGCTCCTCGGCGGGGCACTATGGCTACACCTTC. As protein: CASSSSAGHYGYTF.

V and J are TRBV2 and TRBJ2-1; D remains unclear. The germline V and J ends were trimmed by 9 bases and 5 bases, with 11 bases remaining between them. Germline V CDR1 and CDR2: SNHLY, FYNNEI. The CDR3 totals 12 residues. The DNA for the CDR3 is TGTGCCAGTGGCCCTCGGAACAATGAGCAGTTCTTC. This translates into CASGPRNNEQFF.

V usage is TRBV4-1 and J usage is TRBJ1-4, with unresolved D. The CDR3 covers 15 residues. V was shortened by 4 bases and J by 5 bases, with 14 bases between the two germline ends. Germline CDR1 reads MGHRA; CDR2 reads YSYEKL. CDR3 bases: TGCGCCAGCAGCCCAGGCAGTGGACGGAATGAAAAACTGTTTTTT. It codes for CASSPGSGRNEKLFF.

The chain is built from TRBV21-1 and TRBJ2-1; no check of the table's D call, TRBD2, against the DNA was made. TRBV21-1 is a documented pseudogene. CDR3 length: 20 residues. CDR3 in amino acids: CASSKTASGRRSRPYNEQFF. In nucleotides, the CDR3 is TGTGCCAGCAGCAAAACGGCTAGCGGGAGGAGGTCGAGGCCCTACAATGAGCAGTTCTTC.

V is TRBV4-2 and J is TRBJ2-2, with D tentatively TRBD1 (5 bases). CDR1 LGHNA and CDR2 YNFKEQ come from the germline V gene. Trimming took 7 bases from V and 2 from J, leaving 17 bases between them. The CDR3 runs 16 residues. CDR3 region: CASTPASWTNTGELFF. The CDR3, as DNA: TGTGCCAGCACCCCCGCAAGTTGGACAAACACCGGGGAGCTGTTTTTT.

The chain has TRBV28 and TRBJ2-7, with TRBD1 identical over 9 bases. The germline V gene encodes CDR1 MDHEN and CDR2 SYDVKM. CDR3 length: 13 residues. J gave up 4 bases and V 8 bases, and 6 bases lay outside the gene matches. CDR3 bases: TGTGCCAGCCGCGGACAGGGGCGTTACGAGCAGTACTTC. Encoded protein: CASRGQGRYEQYF.

In this sample, this clone turned up a few times. The chain joins TRBV14 to TRBJ2-7; the D is unclear. V dropped 5 bases and J dropped 0 bases, with 11 bases sitting between them. The CDR3 length is 14 residues. Germline CDR1 reads SGHDN; CDR2 reads FVKESK. The CDR3 here is CASSLTAGSYEQYF. The CDR3 DNA is TGTGCCAGCAGCTTAACCGCAGGCTCCTACGAGCAGTACTTC. The variable domain in full, with the rest retrieved from reference TRBV14 and TRBJ2-7, is EAGVTQFPSHSVIEKGQTVTLRCDPISGHDNLYWYRRVMGKEIKFLLHFVKESKQDESGMPNNRFLAERTGGTYSTLKVQPAELEDSGVYFCASSLTAGSYEQYFGPGTRLTVT.

This chain links TRBV7-2 with TRBJ2-2, with D tentatively TRBD1 or TRBD2 (6 bases each). Germline CDR1 SGHTA, CDR2 FQGNSA. The CDR3 is made up of 17 amino acids. V was clipped by 2 bases and J by 0 bases, with 13 bases between them. DNA of the CDR3: TGTGCCAGCAGCTTAATATGGGGGGCCGCGAACACCGGGGAGCTGTTTTTT. This translates into CASSLIWGAANTGELFF. The whole variable domain, remainder taken from reference TRBV7-2 and TRBJ2-2, is GAGVSQSPSNKVTEKGKDVELRCDPISGHTALYWYRQSLGQGLEFLIYFQGNSAPDKSGLPSDRFSAERTGGSVSTLTIQRTQQEDSAVYLCASSLIWGAANTGELFFGEGSRLTVL.

This clone showed up just a few times. This chain uses TRBV15 with TRBJ2-2, with D possibly being TRBD2 (5 bases). V lost 1 base and J 7 bases, leaving 7 bases between the germline ends. CDR1 is LNHNV, CDR2 YYDKDF, per germline (reference sequence). CDR3 length: 13 residues. CDR3 nucleotide sequence: TGTGCCACCAGCAGAGGGAGCGGCGGGGAGCTGTTTTTT. Translation: CATSRGSGGELFF. The whole variable domain, remainder taken from reference TRBV15 and TRBJ2-2, is DAMVIQNPRYQVTQFGKPVTLSCSQTLNHNVMYWYQQKSSQAPKLLFHYYDKDFNNEADTPDNFQSRRPNTSFCFLDIRSPGLGDTAMYLCATSRGSGGELFFGEGSRLTVL.

About this clone: A read error may account for a junction end that differs from germline. This chain joins TRBV18 and TRBJ2-3; perhaps TRBD2 as D (7 bases). Germline-derived CDR1 and CDR2 are KGHSH and LQKENI. There are 15 residues in the CDR3. In DNA form, the CDR3 reads TGTGCCAGCTCATCACCGGGGGGCTGGGCAGATACGCAGTATTTT. It encodes CASSSPGGWADTQYF.

V usage is TRBV4-1 and J usage is TRBJ2-5, with 8 bases that match TRBD2. Germline lookup yields CDR1 MGHRA and CDR2 YSYEKL. Germline trimming cut 1 base from V and 3 bases from J; bases unmatched to any gene: 7. The CDR3 loop spans 16 amino acids. The CDR3 spells CASSQASAGAKETQYF. The CDR3, as DNA: TGCGCCAGCAGCCAAGCGTCAGCGGGAGCCAAAGAGACCCAGTACTTC.

In its sample, this clone was seen a few times. The rearrangement links TRBV5-1 to TRBJ2-2, with a tentative D call TRBD2 (6 bases). The CDR3 has 15 amino acids. The ends were cut back, 4 bases at V and 1 base at J, with 11 bases in the middle. Germline CDR1 is SGHRS and CDR2 is YFSETQ. The CDR3 loop reads CASSSGLLNTGELFF. CDR3 in DNA: TGCGCCAGCAGCAGCGGACTACTGAACACCGGGGAGCTGTTTTTT. Together with reference TRBV5-1 and TRBJ2-2, the CDR3 gives the full variable domain: KAGVTQTPRYLIKTRGQQVTLSCSPISGHRSVSWYQQTPGQGLQFLFEYFSETQRNKGNFPGRFSGRQFSNSRSEMNVSTLELGDSALYLCASSSGLLNTGELFFGEGSRLTVL.

This chain's CDR3 is CASSREQLSNQPQHF. The DNA of the CDR3 is TGTGCCAGCTCACGTGAACAACTAAGCAATCAGCCCCAGCATTTT. The chain links TRBV18 to TRBJ1-5; D is undetermined. The length of the CDR3 is 15 residues. Trimming stripped 4 bases from V and 1 base from J, with 11 bases between. CDR1 KGHSH and CDR2 LQKENI come from the germline V gene.

The chain employs TRBV19 and TRBJ1-1; possibly TRBD1 for D (6 bases). CDR1 and CDR2 from the germline V gene are LNHDA and SQIVND (reference sequence). V was pared by 3 bases and J by 1 base, with 21 bases between. CDR3 size: 18 residues. The CDR3 coding sequence is TGTGCCAGTAGTATTCTCCTACTTTTGCGGACAGCGAACACTGAAGCTTTCTTT. This translates into CASSILLLLRTANTEAFF.

This chain connects TRBV2 to TRBJ1-2, with D possibly being TRBD1 (5 bases). The germline V gene encodes CDR1 SNHLY and CDR2 FYNNEI. CDR3 length equals 13 residues. V was cut by 7 bases and J by 2 bases, with 11 bases left in between. The CDR3 loop is CASTSGANYGYTF. The DNA of the CDR3 is TGTGCCAGCACCAGCGGGGCGAACTATGGCTACACCTTC.

The chain couples TRBV18 to TRBJ2-3; TRBD2 is a possible D gene (6 bases). The CDR3 is 14 amino acids. V was shortened by 6 bases and J by 10 bases, with 20 bases between the two germline ends. CDR1 and CDR2 (germline): KGHSH, LQKENI. The CDR3 protein is CASSPSSGDRPQYF. Written as DNA, the CDR3 is TGTGCCAGCTCCCCATCATCGGGAGATCGTCCGCAGTATTTT.

This clone was counted between two and nine times. The chain carries TRBV28 and TRBJ1-1; tentatively, D is TRBD1 (5 bases). Germline-derived CDR1 and CDR2 are MDHEN and SYDVKM. The ends were cut back, 4 bases at V and 1 base at J, with 7 bases in the middle. The CDR3 runs 13 residues. CDR3 loop: CASSSGRNTEAFF. In DNA, the CDR3 is TGTGCCAGCAGTTCGGGACGGAACACTGAAGCTTTCTTT.

V is TRBV2 and J is TRBJ1-4; D call uncertain. The germline gives CDR1 SNHLY, CDR2 FYNNEI. The ends were cut back, 3 bases at V and 0 bases at J, with 11 bases in the middle. CDR3 length equals 16 residues. The CDR3: CASSDRAQTTNEKLFF. The CDR3 nucleotides read TGTGCCAGCAGTGATAGGGCACAAACAACTAATGAAAAACTGTTTTTT.

This chain joins TRBV5-8 and TRBJ2-4; 9 bases are shared with TRBD1. Per the germline V gene, CDR1 is SGHTS and CDR2 is YDEGEE. J lost 12 bases, V lost 5 bases, and 15 bases had no gene match. The CDR3 is made up of 15 amino acids. The CDR3 sequence is CASSFSRDRVSHQYF. The DNA of the CDR3 is TGTGCCAGCAGTTTTAGCCGGGACAGGGTATCGCATCAGTACTTC.

This clone was recorded a few times. The chain joins TRBV4-2 to TRBJ2-2; D ambiguous. The CDR3 has 14 amino acids. V lost 2 bases and J 2 bases, leaving 6 bases between the germline ends. Germline V gene lookup returns CDR1 LGHNA and CDR2 YNFKEQ. DNA of the CDR3: TGTGCCAGCAGCCAACTGACTAACACCGGGGAGCTGTTTTTT. Protein product: CASSQLTNTGELFF.